This T cell receptor (beta chain) originates from a study of CXCR3-negative and CXCR3-positive naive CD8 T cells. Sorting was done in triplicate for each CD8+ T cell subset (about 330,000 cells each). The method, 5' RACE with UMI labels, was used to prepare the TRB cDNA libraries. Reprocessing the 5' RACE reads, TCRdb reports a single entry for every CDR3 protein and omits DNA. The sample table includes around 120,000 distinct CDR3 sequences. This CDR3 region has 14 residues. Germline V gives CDR1 MGHRA, CDR2 YSYEKL. Whole-study findings and limits: The TRB CDR3s that CXCR3-positive naive cells carried were more hydrophobic than those of CXCR3-negative naive cells. Researchers report CXCR3 expression partially decreased after cryopreservation, with fresh PBMCs used in most assays.

About this clonotype: Its antigen is not known.

The chain links TRBV4-1 to TRBJ1-1. This TCR was sampled from a human donor in good health. Some clones in this sample may be carry-over from other donors' samples. The source material was naive CXCR3+ CD8+ T cells from blood. Stated subset: CD45RO-CCR7+CD27+CD95- naive CD8+ T cells expressing CXCR3 (TNR3+). The CDR3 sequence is CASRQVGLNTEAFF.